Relative to its sample, the clone carrying this TCR beta chain is medium-sized. Its matching antigen is unknown. The source of the sample is a study of early T cells in non-severe SARS-CoV-2 infection. Study in general: From unsorted whole blood, bulk RNA was sequenced, and the chains remained unpaired. Study-wide results and caveats: Private and CD4 specificities were missed by VDJdb matching, skewed to anti-spike CD8.

Individual cDNA molecules carried attached unique molecular identifiers. TCRdb reprocessed the 5' RACE reads via MiXCR and lists one record per CDR3 protein. Of roughly 53,000 distinct CDR3 sequences detected, approximately 12% appear once; the ten largest clones hold about 2.7%. The TCR sequence derives from an adult who was a healthcare worker with PCR-confirmed SARS-CoV-2 infection or an uninfected control (not recorded which). Source: whole blood, taken at baseline.

The CDR3 protein is CASSQDNSGANVLTF. In DNA form, the CDR3 reads TGTGCCAGCAGCCAAGACAACTCTGGGGCCAACGTCCTGACTTTC. V gene TRBV4-2 combines with J gene TRBJ2-6; D unclear. CDR1 is LGHNA and CDR2 is YNFKEQ in the germline V gene. The CDR3 length is 15 residues. The ends were cut back, 0 bases at V and 0 bases at J, with 3 bases in the middle.